The 11 T cell receptor beta chains presented below share a single source sample, sequenced in a study of T cells in localized non-small cell lung cancer. Only in-frame clones appear in the TCRdb table, and some are missing; sequencing was by immunoSEQ multiplex PCR. The repertoire holds around 29,000 clones, with about 92% as singletons. The sequencing here drew on peripheral blood, taken before any cancer treatment. All receptors derive from a woman aged 35 to 75 with stage I lung adenocarcinoma.

V and J are TRBV15 and TRBJ2-6; D ambiguous. V dropped 0 bases and J dropped 0 bases, with 9 bases sitting between them. In germline, CDR1 is LNHNV, CDR2 YYDKDF (reference sequence). The CDR3 covers 17 residues. The CDR3 coding sequence is TGTGCCACCAGCAGAGATCCCCGTAGCTCTGGGGCCAACGTCCTGACTTTC. Encoded protein: CATSRDPRSSGANVLTF.

The V call is TRBV19, the J call TRBJ2-7; 8 bases match TRBD1. The CDR3 runs to 15 residues. Losses at the gene ends were 4 bases for V and 5 bases for J; bases not matched to a gene: 10. Germline-derived CDR1 and CDR2 are LNHDA and SQIVND (reference sequence). CDR3 bases: TGTGCCAGTAGTACCCAGGGGGCGCGTCCCCACGAGCAGTACTTC. Its protein is CASSTQGARPHEQYF.

The chain links TRBV5-1 to TRBJ2-3, with D perhaps TRBD1 or TRBD2 (5 bases each). The V gene's germline CDR1 is SGHRS and CDR2 YFSETQ. The length of the CDR3 is 17 residues. The V end lost 0 bases, the J end lost 0 bases, and 14 bases lay between the germline ends. The chain's CDR3 is CASSLGGGSASTDTQYF. The DNA for the CDR3 is TGCGCCAGCAGCTTGGGTGGGGGAAGTGCTAGCACAGATACGCAGTATTTT.

V gene TRBV4-1 combines with J gene TRBJ2-1, with D possibly being TRBD2 (6 bases). CDR1 MGHRA and CDR2 YSYEKL come from the germline V gene. The V gene lost 4 bases and the J gene lost 5 bases, with 12 bases spanning the gap. This CDR3 contains 14 residues. The CDR3 protein is CASSRGVRNNEQFF. In DNA, the CDR3 is TGCGCCAGCAGCCGCGGGGTCAGAAACAATGAGCAGTTCTTC.

V is TRBV5-1 and J is TRBJ2-5, with a possible D match to TRBD1 (6 bases). V shed 3 bases and J shed 5 bases, with 17 bases lying between them. The CDR3 is 15 residues long. The germline V gene has CDR1 SGHRS and CDR2 YFSETQ. The CDR3 bases are TGCGCCAGCAGCTCCCGGAGGACAGTTTCGGAGACCCAGTACTTC. It yields the protein CASSSRRTVSETQYF.

The gene calls are TRBV19 and TRBJ1-1; a possible D gene is TRBD1 (6 bases). Germline lookup yields CDR1 LNHDA and CDR2 SQIVND (reference sequence). V was trimmed by 5 bases and J by 0 bases, leaving 7 bases between them. This CDR3 region has 13 residues. The CDR3 loop is CASSGQMNTEAFF. Here the CDR3 DNA reads TGTGCCAGTAGTGGACAGATGAACACTGAAGCTTTCTTT.

The chain carries TRBV28 and TRBJ2-2; D gene ambiguous. The CDR3 totals 11 residues. The V and J ends lost 8 bases and 6 bases respectively, with 7 bases between them. Germline CDR1 reads MDHEN; CDR2 reads SYDVKM. CDR3 region: CASETPGELFF. CDR3 nucleotide sequence: TGTGCCAGCGAAACACCCGGGGAGCTGTTTTTT.

This rearrangement joins TRBV6-5 to TRBJ1-4, with D uncertain. Trimming removed 8 bases from V and 5 bases from J, with 3 bases in between. The CDR3 runs 10 residues. Germline V gene data show CDR1 as MNHEY and CDR2 as SVGAGI. The CDR3 spells CASSNEKLFF. The CDR3 region has the DNA TGTGCCAGCTCAAATGAAAAACTGTTTTTT.

This clone was recorded once. The rearrangement uses TRBV6-4 and TRBJ2-3, with TRBD2 matching over 7 bases. The germline CDR1 and CDR2 sequences are MRHNA and SNTAGT. The CDR3 has 14 residues. V shed 4 bases, J shed 1 base, and the junction held 2 bases outside the gene matches. As DNA, the CDR3 is TGTGCCAGCAGTGCTAGCGGAGGCACAGATACGCAGTATTTT. As protein: CASSASGGTDTQYF.

The V and J genes are TRBV27 and TRBJ1-1; D unresolved. The CDR3 runs to 13 residues. Germline CDR1 MNHEY, CDR2 SMNVEV (reference sequence). Trimming removed 3 bases at V and 3 bases at J, with 8 bases between. CDR3 protein: CASSFKRDTEAFF. The CDR3, as DNA: TGTGCCAGCAGTTTTAAAAGGGACACTGAAGCTTTCTTT.

This clone appeared once. CDR3 bases: TGTGCCAGCAGCCAAGGGAGCACTGAAGCTTTCTTT. Translated: CASSQGSTEAFF. The J gene is TRBJ1-1, the V gene TRBV16, with D hard to call. This CDR3 contains 12 residues. CDR1 is KGHSY and CDR2 is FQNENV in the germline V gene. V was shortened by 2 bases and J by 4 bases, with 5 bases between the two germline ends.